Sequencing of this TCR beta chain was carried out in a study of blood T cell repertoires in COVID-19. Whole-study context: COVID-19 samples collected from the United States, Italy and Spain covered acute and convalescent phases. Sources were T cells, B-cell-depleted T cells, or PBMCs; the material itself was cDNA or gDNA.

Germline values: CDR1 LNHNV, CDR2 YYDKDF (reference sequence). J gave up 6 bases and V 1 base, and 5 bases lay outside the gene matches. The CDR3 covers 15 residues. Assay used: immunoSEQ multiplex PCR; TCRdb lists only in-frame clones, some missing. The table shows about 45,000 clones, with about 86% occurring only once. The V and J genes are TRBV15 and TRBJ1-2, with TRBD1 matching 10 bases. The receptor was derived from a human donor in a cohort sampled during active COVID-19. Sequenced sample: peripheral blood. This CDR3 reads CATSRARQGADGYTF. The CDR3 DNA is TGTGCCACCAGCAGAGCTCGACAGGGGGCGGATGGCTACACCTTC.